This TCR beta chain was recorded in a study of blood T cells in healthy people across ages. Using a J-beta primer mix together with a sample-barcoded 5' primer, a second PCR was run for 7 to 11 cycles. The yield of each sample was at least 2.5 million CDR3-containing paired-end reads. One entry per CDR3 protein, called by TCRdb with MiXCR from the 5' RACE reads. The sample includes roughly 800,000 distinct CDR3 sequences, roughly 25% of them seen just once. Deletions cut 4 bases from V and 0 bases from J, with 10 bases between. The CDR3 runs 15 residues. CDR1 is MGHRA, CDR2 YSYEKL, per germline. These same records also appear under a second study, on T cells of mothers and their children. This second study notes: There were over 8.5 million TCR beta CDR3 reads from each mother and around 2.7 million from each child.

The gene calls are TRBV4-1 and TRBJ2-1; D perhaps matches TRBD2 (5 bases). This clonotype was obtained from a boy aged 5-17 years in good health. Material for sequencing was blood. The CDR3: CASSPAVSSYNEQFF. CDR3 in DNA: TGCGCCAGCAGCCCAGCGGTCAGCTCCTACAATGAGCAGTTCTTC.